This T cell receptor beta chain emerged from a study of blood T cell repertoires in COVID-19. Study-level information: Material from acute and convalescent COVID-19 was sourced from the United States, Italy and Spain. The cDNA or gDNA used as material had been derived from T cells, B-cell-depleted T cells, or PBMCs.

With regard to this clone: Additional DNA sequences in this sample encode the identical CDR3.

In the authors' methods: Amplification of reference gene primers was used by the study to estimate nucleated cell counts. The protocol was immunoSEQ multiplex PCR, while the TCRdb copy is restricted to in-frame clones and leaves out a portion. V, J and clone size were drawn from that table, and D and trimming were deduced from the DNA. This table holds some 190,000 clones, more than 75% found once. In germline, CDR1 is KGHSH, CDR2 LQKENI. The CDR3 is made up of 14 amino acids. V was clipped by 3 bases and J by 1 base, with 9 bases between them. The TCR originated in an elderly woman with acute or convalescent COVID-19. Source material: peripheral blood. V and J are TRBV18 and TRBJ2-5, with D possibly TRBD1 on 6 matching bases. This CDR3 is CASSPLDSQETQYF. The CDR3 nucleotides are TGTGCCAGCTCACCGTTGGACAGCCAAGAGACCCAGTACTTC. The whole variable domain, filled in from reference TRBV18 and TRBJ2-5, reads NAGVMQNPRHLVRRRGQEARLRCSPMKGHSHVYWYRQLPEEGLKFMVYLQKENIIDESGMPKERFSAEFPKEGPSILRIQQVVRGDSAAYFCASSPLDSQETQYFGPGTRLLVL.